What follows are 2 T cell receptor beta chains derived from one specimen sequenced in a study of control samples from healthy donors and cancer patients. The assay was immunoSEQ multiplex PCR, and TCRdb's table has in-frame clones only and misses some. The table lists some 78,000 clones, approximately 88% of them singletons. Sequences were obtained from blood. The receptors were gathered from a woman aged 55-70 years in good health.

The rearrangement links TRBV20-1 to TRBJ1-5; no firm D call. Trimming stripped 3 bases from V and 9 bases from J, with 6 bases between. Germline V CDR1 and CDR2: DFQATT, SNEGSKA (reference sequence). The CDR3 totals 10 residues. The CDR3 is CSASTRPQHF. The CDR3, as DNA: TGCAGTGCTAGCACACGGCCCCAGCATTTT.

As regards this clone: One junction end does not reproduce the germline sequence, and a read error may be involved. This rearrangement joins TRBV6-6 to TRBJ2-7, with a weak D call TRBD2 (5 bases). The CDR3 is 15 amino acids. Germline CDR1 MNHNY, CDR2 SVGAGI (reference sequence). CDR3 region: CASSDYGKSSYKQYF. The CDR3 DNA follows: TGTGCCAGCAGTGACTACGGGAAGAGCTCCTACAAGCAGTACTTC.